A single sample gave rise to the 28 T cell receptor beta chains below, sequenced in a study of T-cell memory formation after mild COVID-19. TCRdb recomputed calls from the 5' RACE reads with MiXCR, one row per CDR3 protein. Altogether 580,000 or so distinct CDR3 sequences are present, roughly 17% being singletons, with the ten largest covering about 8.1%. Source material: PBMCs or a T cell subset sorted from them (not recorded which). The receptors derive from an adult woman who had mild COVID-19 (a few samples of this study predate the infection). Cell type and time point are not known.

The sample holds a few counts of this clonotype. V and J are TRBV9 and TRBJ2-1; tentatively, D is TRBD1 (6 bases). The germline V gene encodes CDR1 SGDLS and CDR2 YYNGEE. CDR3 size: 14 residues. With 3 bases removed from V and 6 bases from J, the gap between germline ends came to 13 bases. The CDR3 protein is CASSARQARNEQFF. CDR3 bases: TGTGCCAGCAGCGCCCGACAGGCCCGCAATGAGCAGTTCTTC.

V and J are TRBV2 and TRBJ1-4, with D hard to call. With 7 bases removed from V and 4 bases from J, the gap between germline ends came to 10 bases. Germline CDR1 reads SNHLY; CDR2 reads FYNNEI. The CDR3 is made up of 13 amino acids. CDR3 DNA sequence: TGTGCCAGCACCGAGGGAGTTAATGAAAAACTGTTTTTT. Amino acid sequence: CASTEGVNEKLFF.

The chain combines TRBV7-6 with TRBJ2-3; D remains unclear. Trimming took off 5 bases at V and 4 bases at J, with 13 bases between the two ends. CDR1 SGHVS and CDR2 FNYEAQ come from the germline V gene. The CDR3 spans 14 residues. The CDR3 here is CASSPPSDPDTQYF. As DNA, the CDR3 is TGTGCCAGCAGCCCCCCGTCGGATCCAGATACGCAGTATTTT.

This clonotype was recorded a few times. This sequence joins TRBV11-2 and TRBJ2-1, with D unclear. Trimming left V 3 bases short and J 9 bases short, with 9 bases between. This CDR3 has 12 residues. Germline V gene sequence: CDR1 SGHAT, CDR2 FQNNGV. This CDR3 reads CASSFVSAEQFF. As DNA, the CDR3 is TGTGCCAGCAGCTTTGTTTCGGCTGAGCAGTTCTTC.

This clonotype was counted a few times. This chain links TRBV12-3 or TRBV12-4 with TRBJ2-1; D remains ambiguous. The CDR3 extends over 15 amino acids. V dropped 3 bases and J dropped 1 base, with 10 bases sitting between them. The CDR3 loop reads CASSFQSRSYNEQFF. The CDR3 region has the DNA TGTGCCAGCAGTTTTCAGTCACGTTCCTACAATGAGCAGTTCTTC.

The V and J genes are TRBV3-1 and TRBJ2-3; no definite D call. The germline V and J ends were trimmed by 5 bases and 4 bases, with 10 bases remaining between them. This CDR3 region has 13 residues. Germline values: CDR1 LGHDT, CDR2 YNNKEL (reference sequence). The CDR3 is CASSVNPSDTQYF. For the CDR3, the DNA is TGTGCCAGCAGCGTTAACCCCTCAGATACGCAGTATTTT.

This clonotype was detected many times. The CDR3 reads CASSLETGTLTEAFF. Here the CDR3 DNA reads TGCGCCAGCAGCTTGGAGACCGGGACGTTGACTGAAGCTTTCTTT. This rearrangement joins TRBV5-1 to TRBJ1-1, with D perhaps matching TRBD1 (5 bases). Trimming removed 0 bases at V and 5 bases at J, with 14 bases between. The V gene's germline CDR1 is SGHRS and CDR2 YFSETQ. The CDR3 length is 15 residues. The whole variable domain, remainder taken from reference TRBV5-1 and TRBJ1-1, is KAGVTQTPRYLIKTRGQQVTLSCSPISGHRSVSWYQQTPGQGLQFLFEYFSETQRNKGNFPGRFSGRQFSNSRSEMNVSTLELGDSALYLCASSLETGTLTEAFFGQGTRLTVV.

This rearrangement joins TRBV29-1 to TRBJ2-2; 9 positions agree with TRBD2. Germline V gene lookup returns CDR1 SQVTM and CDR2 ANQGSEA. The CDR3 is made up of 20 amino acids. V was clipped by 2 bases and J by 1 base; unmatched bases: 17. The CDR3 is CSVEYSLGGRADRNTGELFF. The CDR3 nucleotides are TGCAGCGTTGAATATTCCCTTGGCGGGAGGGCAGATAGGAACACCGGGGAGCTGTTTTTT.

This clonotype was seen a few times. This rearrangement joins TRBV2 to TRBJ2-7; 7 bases align to TRBD1. The length of the CDR3 is 15 residues. The V gene end was trimmed by 8 bases and the J gene end by 0 bases; junction bases not matched to a gene: 10. The germline V gene encodes CDR1 SNHLY and CDR2 FYNNEI. The CDR3 region has the DNA TGTGCCAGCCGAGGGGCCGGGACAGCCTCCTACGAGCAGTACTTC. Its protein is CASRGAGTASYEQYF.

This clonotype showed up just a few times. V usage is TRBV15 and J usage is TRBJ2-2; tentative D call: TRBD1 (6 bases). The CDR3 covers 16 residues. The germline V and J ends were trimmed by 5 bases and 3 bases, with 16 bases remaining between them. Germline-derived CDR1 and CDR2 are LNHNV and YYDKDF (reference sequence). CDR3 bases: TGTGCCACCAGCTGGACCCCGGGACACCACACCGGGGAGCTGTTTTTT. It yields the protein CATSWTPGHHTGELFF.

This clonotype has just a few counts. The gene calls are TRBV9 and TRBJ2-1; unclear D gene. The CDR3 loop spans 15 amino acids. CDR1 is SGDLS and CDR2 is YYNGEE in the germline V gene. Trimming removed 3 bases at V and 2 bases at J, with 12 bases between. CDR3 nucleotides: TGTGCCAGCAGCGCGCGGACGGCTACCTACAATGAGCAGTTCTTC. Translated: CASSARTATYNEQFF. Combining the CDR3 with reference TRBV9 and TRBJ2-1 gives the whole variable domain DSGVTQTPKHLITATGQRVTLRCSPRSGDLSVYWYQQSLDQGLQFLIQYYNGEERAKGNILERFSAQQFPDLHSELNLSSLELGDSALYFCASSARTATYNEQFFGPGTRLTVL.

This clonotype was recorded at least ten times. The J gene is TRBJ2-2, the V gene TRBV24-1; TRBD2 aligns across 7 bases. The V gene end was trimmed by 2 bases and the J gene end by 4 bases; junction bases not matched to a gene: 3. Germline V gives CDR1 KGHDR, CDR2 SFDVKD. CDR3 length: 15 amino acids. As DNA, the CDR3 is TGTGCCACCAGTGATTGGGAGGGATCCACCGGGGAGCTGTTTTTT. Translating gives CATSDWEGSTGELFF.

This clonotype was counted between two and nine times. This chain links TRBV29-1 with TRBJ1-2; a weak D match, TRBD1 (6 bases). The CDR3 sequence is 12 residues long. Germline lookup yields CDR1 SQVTM and CDR2 ANQGSEA. The germline V and J ends were trimmed by 3 bases and 2 bases, with 7 bases remaining between them. The CDR3 loop reads CSVEDRNYGYTF. The CDR3 DNA sequence: TGCAGCGTTGAGGACAGAAACTATGGCTACACCTTC.

The chain couples TRBV4-2 to TRBJ2-5; D may be TRBD1 (6 bases). The V and J ends lost 1 base and 1 base respectively, with 13 bases between them. The CDR3 is 16 amino acids. Germline V CDR1 and CDR2: LGHNA, YNFKEQ. CDR3 in DNA: TGTGCCAGCAGCCAAGCCTCCGGACAGATCCAAGAGACCCAGTACTTC. The encoded protein is CASSQASGQIQETQYF.

J is TRBJ2-1 and V is TRBV12-3 or TRBV12-4, with unresolved D. The CDR3 totals 15 residues. V lost 5 bases and J lost 8, with 19 bases in between. Written as DNA, the CDR3 is TGTGCCAGCAGTCCCTGGGCAGGTCCAAGCGATGAGCAGTTCTTC. Translation: CASSPWAGPSDEQFF.

This clonotype was observed many times. V gene TRBV7-2 combines with J gene TRBJ2-3; D ambiguous. Deletions cut 1 base from V and 4 bases from J, with 6 bases between. CDR3 length equals 13 residues. Germline V gene sequence: CDR1 SGHTA, CDR2 FQGNSA. CDR3 region: CASSLDAPDTQYF. CDR3 coding DNA: TGTGCCAGCAGCTTAGATGCACCAGATACGCAGTATTTT.

The chain recombines TRBV7-9 with TRBJ2-1, with TRBD1 identical over 9 bases. The CDR3 covers 13 residues. CDR1 is SEHNR and CDR2 is FQNEAQ in the germline V gene (reference sequence). The V and J ends lost 5 bases and 7 bases, in that order; junction bases with no gene match: 3. Written as DNA, the CDR3 is TGTGCCAGCAGCACACAGGGGGCGAATGAGCAGTTCTTC. This gives the protein CASSTQGANEQFF.

This chain's CDR3 is CASSRTSVGAEQYF. The CDR3 nucleotides read TGTGCCAGCAGCCGCACTAGTGTCGGAGCCGAGCAGTACTTC. The V gene is TRBV7-9, the J gene TRBJ2-7, with D possibly being TRBD2 (5 bases). Trimming removed 5 bases at V and 6 bases at J, with 17 bases between. Germline V gene lookup returns CDR1 SEHNR and CDR2 FQNEAQ (reference sequence). CDR3 length: 14 amino acids.

This chain connects TRBV20-1 to TRBJ1-1; a weak D match, TRBD1 (5 bases). The germline V and J ends were trimmed by 3 bases and 3 bases, with 14 bases remaining between them. The CDR3 has 14 amino acids. Germline V gene sequence: CDR1 DFQATT, CDR2 SNEGSKA (reference sequence). CDR3 sequence: CSASRRGGDTEAFF. The CDR3 coding sequence is TGCAGTGCTAGTAGGAGGGGAGGGGACACTGAAGCTTTCTTT.

This clonotype was detected ten times or more. The chain recombines TRBV7-8 with TRBJ2-7; D possibly matches TRBD1 or TRBD2 (5 bases each). The CDR3 spans 12 residues. Germline-derived CDR1 and CDR2 are SGHVS and FQNEAQ. V lost 5 bases and J 7 bases, leaving 12 bases between the germline ends. The CDR3 loop reads CASSEGTGEQYF. Written as DNA, the CDR3 is TGTGCCAGCAGCGAGGGGACGGGGGAGCAGTACTTC. Using reference TRBV7-8 and TRBJ2-7 for the parts outside the CDR3, the full variable domain is GAGVSQSPRYKVAKRGQDVALRCDPISGHVSLFWYQQALGQGPEFLTYFQNEAQLDKSGLPSDRFFAERPEGSVSTLKIQRTQQEDSAVYLCASSEGTGEQYFGPGTRLTVT.

The chain uses TRBV7-9 and TRBJ2-2; the match to TRBD2 covers 11 bases. Looked up from germline, CDR1 is SEHNR and CDR2 is FQNEAQ (reference sequence). Trimming removed 3 bases from V and 1 base from J; junction bases left unmatched: 4. CDR3 length: 17 amino acids. For the CDR3, the DNA is TGTGCCAGCAGCTTGGGACTAGCGGCTAAGAACACCGGGGAGCTGTTTTTT. Its translation: CASSLGLAAKNTGELFF.

This chain uses TRBV29-1 with TRBJ1-1; no firm D call. V lost 1 base to trimming and J lost 1 base, with 7 bases between them. Germline CDR1 SQVTM, CDR2 ANQGSEA. CDR3 length equals 13 residues. The DNA for the CDR3 is TGCAGCGTTGAAGGACACCCGAACACTGAAGCTTTCTTT. It specifies CSVEGHPNTEAFF.

The V and J genes are TRBV20-1 and TRBJ1-3, with D perhaps matching TRBD1 (6 bases). The CDR3 is 15 amino acids. Trimming left V 6 bases short and J 2 bases short, with 17 bases between. The germline gives CDR1 DFQATT, CDR2 SNEGSKA (reference sequence). CDR3 sequence: CSAPEGQLAGNTIYF. The CDR3 DNA reads as TGCAGTGCCCCCGAAGGACAGTTGGCTGGAAACACCATATATTTT.

V usage is TRBV6-1 and J usage is TRBJ1-2; 7 bases fit TRBD1. Germline CDR1 reads MNHNS; CDR2 reads SASEGT. The CDR3 is 13 residues long. Unmatched junction bases numbered 7, after V lost 8 bases and J lost 4 bases. The DNA of the CDR3 is TGTGCCAGCGGGACAGAGGTTCGCTATGGCTACACCTTC. Translating gives CASGTEVRYGYTF.

This clonotype was picked up a small number of times. The chain couples TRBV29-1 to TRBJ2-7; D call uncertain. The CDR3 contains 11 residues. V lost 0 bases, J lost 4 bases, and 4 bases lay in between. CDR1 is SQVTM and CDR2 is ANQGSEA in the germline V gene. Here the CDR3 DNA reads TGCAGCGTTGAAGATCATTACGAGCAGTACTTC. It is translated as CSVEDHYEQYF.

This chain links TRBV6-6 with TRBJ2-7; 8 positions match TRBD1. The CDR3 is 13 residues long. The ends lost 9 bases at V and 4 bases at J; junction bases unmatched: 8. Germline lookup yields CDR1 MNHNY and CDR2 SVGAGI (reference sequence). The chain's CDR3 is CASSGTGLYEQYF. The DNA for the CDR3 is TGTGCCAGTTCCGGGACAGGACTTTACGAGCAGTACTTC.

This clonotype was counted at least ten times. The chain has TRBV7-3 and TRBJ2-3; TRBD1 matches at 8 bases. This CDR3 region has 15 residues. Trimming cost V 5 bases and J 4 bases; bases outside gene matches: 8. The germline CDR1 and CDR2 sequences are SGHTA and FQGTGA. The CDR3 sequence is CASSRRAGGPDTQYF. The CDR3, as DNA: TGTGCCAGCAGCCGCCGGGCAGGGGGCCCAGATACGCAGTATTTT.

The chain combines TRBV6-5 with TRBJ1-2; 8 bases are a match to TRBD1. Trimming cost V 10 bases and J 4 bases; bases outside gene matches: 8. Germline-derived CDR1 and CDR2 are MNHEY and SVGAGI. The CDR3 loop spans 13 amino acids. As DNA, the CDR3 is TGTGCCACCCAGGGGGCGCAGAGCTATGGCTACACCTTC. This sequence encodes CATQGAQSYGYTF.